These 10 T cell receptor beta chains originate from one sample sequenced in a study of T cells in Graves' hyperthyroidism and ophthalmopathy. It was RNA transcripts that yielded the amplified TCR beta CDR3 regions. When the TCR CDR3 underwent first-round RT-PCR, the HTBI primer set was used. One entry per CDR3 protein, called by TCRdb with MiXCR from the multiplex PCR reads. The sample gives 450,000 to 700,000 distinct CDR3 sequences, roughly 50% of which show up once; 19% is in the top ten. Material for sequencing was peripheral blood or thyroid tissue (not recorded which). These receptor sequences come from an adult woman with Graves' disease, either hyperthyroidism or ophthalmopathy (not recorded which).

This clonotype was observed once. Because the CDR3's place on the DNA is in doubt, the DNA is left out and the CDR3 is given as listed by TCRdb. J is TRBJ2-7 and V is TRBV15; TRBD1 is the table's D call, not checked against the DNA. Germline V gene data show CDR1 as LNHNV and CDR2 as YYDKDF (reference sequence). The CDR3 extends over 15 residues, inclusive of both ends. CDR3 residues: CISAPQGLGVNEQYF.

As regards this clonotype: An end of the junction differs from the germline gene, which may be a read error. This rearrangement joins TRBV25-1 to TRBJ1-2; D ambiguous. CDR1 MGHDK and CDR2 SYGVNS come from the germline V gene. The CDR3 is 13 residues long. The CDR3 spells CASSARVHFGFTF. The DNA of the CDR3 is TGTGCCAGCAGTGCTAGAGTACATTTCGGCTTCACCTTC.

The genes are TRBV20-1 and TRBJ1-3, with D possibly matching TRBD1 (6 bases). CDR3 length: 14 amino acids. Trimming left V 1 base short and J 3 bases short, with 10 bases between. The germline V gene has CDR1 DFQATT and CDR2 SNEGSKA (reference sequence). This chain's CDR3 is CSARARTVGNTIYF. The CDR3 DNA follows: TGCAGTGCTAGAGCCCGGACAGTTGGAAACACCATATATTTT.

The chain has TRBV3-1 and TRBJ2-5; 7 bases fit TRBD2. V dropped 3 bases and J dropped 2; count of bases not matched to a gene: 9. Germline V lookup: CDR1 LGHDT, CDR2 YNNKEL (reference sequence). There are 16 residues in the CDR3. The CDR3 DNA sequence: TGTGCCAGCAGCCATCAACCCCGTAGCGGGCAAGAGACCCAGTACTTC. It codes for CASSHQPRSGQETQYF.

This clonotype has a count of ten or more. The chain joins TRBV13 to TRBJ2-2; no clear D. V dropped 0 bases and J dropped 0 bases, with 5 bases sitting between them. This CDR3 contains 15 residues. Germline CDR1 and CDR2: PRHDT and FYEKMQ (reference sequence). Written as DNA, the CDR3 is TGTGCCAGCAGCTTAGGCGGAACGAACACCGGGGAGCTGTTTTTT. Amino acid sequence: CASSLGGTNTGELFF.

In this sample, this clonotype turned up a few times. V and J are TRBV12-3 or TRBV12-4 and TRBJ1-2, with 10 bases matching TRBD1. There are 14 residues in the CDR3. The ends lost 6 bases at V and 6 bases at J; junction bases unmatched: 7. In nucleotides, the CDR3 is TGTGCCAGCAGCCCCGGACAGGGGGTGAATGGCTACACCTTC. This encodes CASSPGQGVNGYTF.

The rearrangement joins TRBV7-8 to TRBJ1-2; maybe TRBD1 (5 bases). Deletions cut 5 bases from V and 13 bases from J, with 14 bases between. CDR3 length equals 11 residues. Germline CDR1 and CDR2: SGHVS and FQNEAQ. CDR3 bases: TGTGCCAGCAGCCGAGGGGTCAGCCGCACCTTC. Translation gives CASSRGVSRTF.

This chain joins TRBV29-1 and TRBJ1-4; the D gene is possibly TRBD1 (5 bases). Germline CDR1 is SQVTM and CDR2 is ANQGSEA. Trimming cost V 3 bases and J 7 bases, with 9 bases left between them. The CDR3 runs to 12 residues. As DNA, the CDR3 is TGCAGCGTTGAGCAGGGAGGTGAAAAACTGTTTTTT. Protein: CSVEQGGEKLFF.

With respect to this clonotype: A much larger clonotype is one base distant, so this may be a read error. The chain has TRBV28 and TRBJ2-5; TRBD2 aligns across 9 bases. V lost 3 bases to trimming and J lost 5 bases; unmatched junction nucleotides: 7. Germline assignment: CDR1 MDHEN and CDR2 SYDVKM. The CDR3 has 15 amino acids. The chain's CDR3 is CASSLLSGRDETQYF. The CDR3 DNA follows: TGTGCCAGCAGTTTGCTTAGCGGGAGAGATGAGACCCAGTACTTC.

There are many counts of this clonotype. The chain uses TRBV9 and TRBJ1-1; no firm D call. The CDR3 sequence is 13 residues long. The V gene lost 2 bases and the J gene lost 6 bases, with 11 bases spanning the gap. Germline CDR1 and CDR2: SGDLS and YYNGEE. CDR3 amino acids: CASSVDGSPEAFF. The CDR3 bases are TGTGCCAGCAGCGTCGACGGGAGCCCTGAAGCTTTCTTT.